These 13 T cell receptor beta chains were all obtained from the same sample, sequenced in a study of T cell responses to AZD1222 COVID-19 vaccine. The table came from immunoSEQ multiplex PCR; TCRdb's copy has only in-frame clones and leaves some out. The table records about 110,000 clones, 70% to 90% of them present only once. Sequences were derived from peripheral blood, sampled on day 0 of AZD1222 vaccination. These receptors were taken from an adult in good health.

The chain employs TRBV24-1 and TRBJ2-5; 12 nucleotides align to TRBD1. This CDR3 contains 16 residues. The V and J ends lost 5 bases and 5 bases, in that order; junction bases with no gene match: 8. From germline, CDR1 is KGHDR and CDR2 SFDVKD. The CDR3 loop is CATSGGQGALRETQYF. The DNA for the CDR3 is TGTGCCACCAGTGGGGGACAGGGGGCACTCCGGGAGACCCAGTACTTC.

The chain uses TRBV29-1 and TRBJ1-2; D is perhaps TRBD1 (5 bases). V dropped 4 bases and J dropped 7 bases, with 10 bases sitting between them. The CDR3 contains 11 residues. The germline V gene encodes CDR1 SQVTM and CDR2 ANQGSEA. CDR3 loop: CSVGQGSGYTF. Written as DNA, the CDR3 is TGCAGCGTTGGGCAGGGTTCTGGCTACACCTTC.

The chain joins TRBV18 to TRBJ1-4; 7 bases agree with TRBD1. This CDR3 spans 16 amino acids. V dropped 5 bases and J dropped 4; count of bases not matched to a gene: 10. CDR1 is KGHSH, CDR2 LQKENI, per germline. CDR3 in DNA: TGTGCCAGCTCAGGACCGGTAACAGGGGATAATGAAAAACTGTTTTTT. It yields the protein CASSGPVTGDNEKLFF.

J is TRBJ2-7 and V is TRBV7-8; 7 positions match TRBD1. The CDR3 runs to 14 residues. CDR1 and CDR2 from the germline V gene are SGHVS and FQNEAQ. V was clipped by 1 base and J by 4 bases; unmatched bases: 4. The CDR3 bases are TGTGCCAGCAGCTTAGGACGACAGGGATACGAGCAGTACTTC. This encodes CASSLGRQGYEQYF.

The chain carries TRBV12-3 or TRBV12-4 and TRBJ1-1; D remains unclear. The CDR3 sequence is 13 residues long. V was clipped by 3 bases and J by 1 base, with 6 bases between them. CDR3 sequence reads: CASSFSGNTEAFF. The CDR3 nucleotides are TGTGCCAGCAGTTTCTCAGGGAACACTGAAGCTTTCTTT.

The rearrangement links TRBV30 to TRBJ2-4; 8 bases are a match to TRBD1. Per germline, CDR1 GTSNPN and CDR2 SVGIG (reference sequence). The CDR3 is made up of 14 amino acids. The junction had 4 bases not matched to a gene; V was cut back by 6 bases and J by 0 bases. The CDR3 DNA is TGTGCCTGCTATGGACAGGGAGCCAAAAACATTCAGTACTTC. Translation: CACYGQGAKNIQYF.

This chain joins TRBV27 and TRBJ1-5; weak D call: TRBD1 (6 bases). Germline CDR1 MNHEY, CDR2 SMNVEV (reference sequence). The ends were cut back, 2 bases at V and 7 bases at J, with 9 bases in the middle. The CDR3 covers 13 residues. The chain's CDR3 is CASSLNRVQPQHF. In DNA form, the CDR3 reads TGTGCCAGCAGTTTAAACAGGGTCCAGCCCCAGCATTTT.

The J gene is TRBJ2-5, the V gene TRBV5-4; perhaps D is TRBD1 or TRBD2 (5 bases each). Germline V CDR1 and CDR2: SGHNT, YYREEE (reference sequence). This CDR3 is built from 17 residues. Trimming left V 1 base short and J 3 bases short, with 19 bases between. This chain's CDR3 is CASSLPRGPGTKETQYF. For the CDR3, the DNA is TGTGCCAGCAGCTTGCCCCGGGGACCAGGGACCAAAGAGACCCAGTACTTC.

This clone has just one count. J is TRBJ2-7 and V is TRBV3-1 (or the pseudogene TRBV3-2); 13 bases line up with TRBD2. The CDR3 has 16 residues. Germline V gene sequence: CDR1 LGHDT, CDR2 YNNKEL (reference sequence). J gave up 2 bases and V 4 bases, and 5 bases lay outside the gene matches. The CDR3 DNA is TGTGCCAGCAGCCCCCGACTAGCGGGGGGAACCTACGAGCAGTACTTC. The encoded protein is CASSPRLAGGTYEQYF.

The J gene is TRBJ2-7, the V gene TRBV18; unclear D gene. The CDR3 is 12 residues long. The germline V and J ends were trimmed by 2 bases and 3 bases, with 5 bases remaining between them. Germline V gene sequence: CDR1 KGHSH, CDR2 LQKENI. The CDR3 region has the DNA TGTGCCAGCTCACCATTAGACTACGAGCAGTACTTC. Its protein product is CASSPLDYEQYF.

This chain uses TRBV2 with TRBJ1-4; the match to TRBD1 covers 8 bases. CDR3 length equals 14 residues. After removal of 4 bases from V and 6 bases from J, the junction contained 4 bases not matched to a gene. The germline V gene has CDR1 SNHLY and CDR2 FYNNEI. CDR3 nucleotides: TGTGCCAGCAGTGGTAGACAGGGGTATGAAAAACTGTTTTTT. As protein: CASSGRQGYEKLFF.

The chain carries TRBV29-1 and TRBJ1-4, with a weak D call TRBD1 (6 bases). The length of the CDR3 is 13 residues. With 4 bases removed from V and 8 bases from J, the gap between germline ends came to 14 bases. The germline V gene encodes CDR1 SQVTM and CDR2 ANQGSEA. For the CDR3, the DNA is TGCAGCGTTGCGTGGGGGGGCGGAGAAAAACTGTTTTTT. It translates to CSVAWGGGEKLFF.

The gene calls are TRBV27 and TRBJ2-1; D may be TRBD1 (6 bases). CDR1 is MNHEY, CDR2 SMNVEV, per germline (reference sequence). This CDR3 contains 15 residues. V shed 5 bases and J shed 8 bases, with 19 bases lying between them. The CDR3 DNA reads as TGTGCCAGCAGTGTCCGGGACATGGAGATATATGAGCAGTTCTTC. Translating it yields CASSVRDMEIYEQFF.